The source of this TCR beta chain is a study of cytomegalovirus exposure and HLA in healthy donors. Study-wide results and limits: Being productive about 90% or about 30% of the time was typical of most TCR beta V segments in an earlier analysis. Some V segments, including TRBV6-2 and TRBV6-3, were excluded as indistinguishable. Compared with the approximately 700-donor mean, an Asian-associated ancestry cluster reportedly had fewer N-insertions, according to a later analysis.

This clone appeared a few times. Antigen specificity is unknown. With 60 Vbeta and 13 Jbeta primers, the PCR was carried out. Assay: immunoSEQ multiplex PCR; the TCRdb copy retains only in-frame clones and omits some. The table includes some 100,000 clones, around 70% detected once. CDR1 SGHNT and CDR2 YYREEE come from the germline V gene (reference sequence). The CDR3 length is 13 residues. Between the trimmed V and J ends, which lost 0 bases and 5 bases, there was a span of 6 bases. This chain links TRBV5-4 with TRBJ2-1; no firm D call. The TCR originated in a woman in her forties or fifties in good health and CMV-seropositive. Sequencing was done on a sample of PBMCs. The CDR3 region has the DNA TGTGCCAGCAGCTTGGGGGCGAACAATGAGCAGTTCTTC. Its translation: CASSLGANNEQFF.